A single sample gave rise to the 25 T cell receptor beta chains below, sequenced in a study of OX40 agonist ivuxolimab in advanced cancers. Libraries were prepared by immunoSEQ multiplex PCR; TCRdb keeps only in-frame clonotypes and omits some of them. This sample carries 50,000 to 70,000 clones, roughly 85% of them seen once, and the ten largest clones take around 3%. Sequenced here: CD4+ or CD8+ T cells sorted from blood, sampled in a trial of the OX40 agonist ivuxolimab. These receptors came from an adult with an advanced solid tumor such as melanoma, head and neck, liver or kidney cancer.

The count of this clone is one. This chain uses TRBV19 with TRBJ1-3; 8 bases agree with TRBD1. Germline CDR1 LNHDA, CDR2 SQIVND (reference sequence). After removal of 11 bases from V and 3 bases from J, the junction contained 6 bases not matched to a gene. The CDR3 has 13 residues. This CDR3 reads CAVRDRGGNTIYF. CDR3 coding DNA: TGTGCCGTACGAGACAGGGGTGGAAACACCATATATTTT.

The CDR3 sequence is CAWRKVRQGGEKLFF. DNA for the CDR3: TGTGCCTGGAGAAAAGTACGACAGGGGGGTGAAAAACTGTTTTTT. This sequence joins TRBV30 and TRBJ1-4, with TRBD1 matching over 9 bases. V was clipped by 3 bases and J by 7 bases; unmatched bases: 9. The V gene's germline CDR1 is GTSNPN and CDR2 SVGIG (reference sequence). The CDR3 is 15 residues long.

The chain couples TRBV28 to TRBJ1-2; 7 bases are shared with TRBD1. The germline V gene has CDR1 MDHEN and CDR2 SYDVKM. V shed 3 bases, J shed 8 bases, and the junction held 9 bases outside the gene matches. The CDR3 totals 14 residues. CDR3 nucleotide sequence: TGTGCCAGCAGTTTGGCCCAGACAGGGTGGGGCTACACCTTC. Its protein is CASSLAQTGWGYTF.

The chain joins TRBV7-9 to TRBJ1-5, with unresolved D. Germline lookup yields CDR1 SEHNR and CDR2 FQNEAQ (reference sequence). CDR3 length: 13 amino acids. The V gene lost 0 bases and the J gene lost 7 bases, with 7 bases spanning the gap. CDR3 DNA sequence: TGTGCCAGCAGCTTAGCAATCGACCAGCCCCAGCATTTT. Translated: CASSLAIDQPQHF.

The rearrangement uses TRBV4-3 and TRBJ1-6; D perhaps matches TRBD1 (5 bases). Trimming took 3 bases from V and 10 from J, leaving 10 bases between them. Looked up from germline, CDR1 is LGHNA and CDR2 is YSLEER. This CDR3 is 13 amino acids long. The CDR3 DNA sequence: TGCGCCAGCAGCCAGCTTCGGGACTCACCCCTCCACTTT. Translated, it gives CASSQLRDSPLHF.

The gene calls are TRBV18 and TRBJ1-1, with D maybe TRBD1 (6 bases). Germline V CDR1 and CDR2: KGHSH, LQKENI. This CDR3 has 14 residues. Trimming took 5 bases from V and 2 from J, leaving 12 bases between them. The CDR3 nucleotides are TGTGCCAGCTCAGGGTCAGGGGAAAACACTGAAGCTTTCTTT. Translating gives CASSGSGENTEAFF.

Points on this clone: This sample also contains other DNA sequences that code for the same CDR3. The chain is built from TRBV5-1 and TRBJ2-7; D remains unclear. The germline V and J ends were trimmed by 0 bases and 4 bases, with 14 bases remaining between them. The CDR3 spans 15 residues. CDR1 and CDR2 (germline): SGHRS, YFSETQ. DNA for the CDR3: TGCGCCAGCAGCTTGGCGTCAACTAACGCGTACGAGCAGTACTTC. It yields the protein CASSLASTNAYEQYF.

The rearrangement uses TRBV4-2 and TRBJ2-7; D is unresolved. Trimming cost V 0 bases and J 2 bases, with 11 bases left between them. This CDR3 is 15 amino acids long. The germline gives CDR1 LGHNA, CDR2 YNFKEQ. In DNA form, the CDR3 reads TGTGCCAGCAGCCAAGATCAAACCGACCCCTACGAGCAGTACTTC. Amino acid sequence: CASSQDQTDPYEQYF.

The genes are TRBV19 and TRBJ2-5; D is uncertain. The germline V gene encodes CDR1 LNHDA and CDR2 SQIVND (reference sequence). V gave up 3 bases and J gave up 1 base, with 12 bases separating them. The CDR3 spans 15 residues. The CDR3: CASSIVERPQETQYF. The CDR3 region has the DNA TGTGCCAGTAGTATTGTCGAGAGGCCCCAAGAGACCCAGTACTTC.

The CDR3 nucleotides are TGTGCCTGGATGGGGGGGACCAGCACAGATACGCAGTATTTT. As protein: CAWMGGTSTDTQYF. The rearrangement joins TRBV30 to TRBJ2-3; TRBD2 matches at 7 bases. The CDR3 loop spans 14 amino acids. The germline CDR1 and CDR2 sequences are GTSNPN and SVGIG (reference sequence). V lost 4 bases and J lost 0; bases outside the gene matches: 4. Drawing the rest from reference TRBV30 and TRBJ2-3, the complete variable domain is SQTIHQWPATLVQPVGSPLSLECTVEGTSNPNLYWYRQAAGRGLQLLFYSVGIGQISSEVPQNLSASRPQDRQFILSSKKLLLSDSGFYLCAWMGGTSTDTQYFGPGTRLTVL.

The V call is TRBV21-1, the J call TRBJ2-2. TRBV21-1 is marked as a pseudogene. The CDR3 is 17 amino acids. In DNA form, the CDR3 reads TGTGCCAGCAGCAAAGAAGACTCTCGAGGGGACACCGGGGAGCTGTTTTTT. Residues: CASSKEDSRGDTGELFF.

The chain couples TRBV4-2 to TRBJ2-7; D is uncertain. Germline CDR1 is LGHNA and CDR2 is YNFKEQ. Trimming stripped 0 bases from V and 4 bases from J, with 10 bases between. The CDR3 spans 14 residues. The CDR3 nucleotides read TGTGCCAGCAGCCAAGACTTAACGGGTTACGAGCAGTACTTC. This gives the protein CASSQDLTGYEQYF.

The V and J genes are TRBV11-2 and TRBJ1-1; 7 positions agree with TRBD1. Germline-derived CDR1 and CDR2 are SGHAT and FQNNGV. CDR3 size: 17 residues. The ends lost 0 bases at V and 0 bases at J; junction bases unmatched: 7. This CDR3 is CASSLEGTQGMNTEAFF. The CDR3 bases are TGTGCCAGCAGCTTAGAGGGGACACAGGGGATGAACACTGAAGCTTTCTTT.

This clone came up once. V and J are TRBV7-9 and TRBJ2-1; D gene ambiguous. Germline V gene sequence: CDR1 SEHNR, CDR2 FQNEAQ (reference sequence). Trimming left V 1 base short and J 4 bases short, with 5 bases between. This CDR3 has 13 residues. The CDR3 DNA is TGTGCCAGCAGCTTAGAGTCATACAATGAGCAGTTCTTC. It translates to CASSLESYNEQFF.

The chain employs TRBV18 and TRBJ2-1; D remains ambiguous. This CDR3 comprises 15 residues. The V end was cut by 3 bases, the J end by 1 base, with 10 bases between. Germline-derived CDR1 and CDR2 are KGHSH and LQKENI. The CDR3 DNA reads TGTGCCAGCTCACCTGTGAGTCGGTCCTACAATGAGCAGTTCTTC. As protein: CASSPVSRSYNEQFF.

In its sample, this clone was seen once. The J gene is TRBJ2-3, the V gene TRBV6-1; 10 positions match TRBD1. V gave up 6 bases and J gave up 2 bases; unmatched junction bases: 5. Per germline, CDR1 MNHNS and CDR2 SASEGT. The CDR3 loop spans 15 amino acids. CDR3 residues: CASRGTGVSTDTQYF. The CDR3 nucleotides read TGTGCCAGCAGGGGGACAGGGGTTTCCACAGATACGCAGTATTTT.

The rearrangement links TRBV7-2 to TRBJ2-7, with D unresolved. CDR1 is SGHTA and CDR2 is FQGNSA in the germline V gene. Trimming removed 1 base from V and 1 base from J, with 5 bases in between. The CDR3 consists of 13 residues. This chain's CDR3 is CASSLERSYEQYF. CDR3 in DNA: TGTGCCAGCAGCTTAGAACGTTCCTACGAGCAGTACTTC. Combining the CDR3 with reference TRBV7-2 and TRBJ2-7 gives the whole variable domain GAGVSQSPSNKVTEKGKDVELRCDPISGHTALYWYRQSLGQGLEFLIYFQGNSAPDKSGLPSDRFSAERTGGSVSTLTIQRTQQEDSAVYLCASSLERSYEQYFGPGTRLTVT.

In its sample, this clone ranks as medium-sized. The rearrangement links TRBV2 to TRBJ2-4; either TRBD1 or TRBD2 may fit D (5 bases each). V was clipped by 2 bases and J by 5 bases, with 13 bases between them. CDR3 length: 15 residues. Germline V gene data show CDR1 as SNHLY and CDR2 as FYNNEI. CDR3 DNA sequence: TGTGCCAGCAGTGAATTGGGGCCGAGGGAAAACATTCAGTACTTC. Amino acid sequence: CASSELGPRENIQYF.

The CDR3 spells CASSLQGQDTQYF. The CDR3, as DNA: TGTGCCAGCAGCTTACAGGGGCAAGATACGCAGTATTTT. The J gene is TRBJ2-3, the V gene TRBV7-2, with a weak D call TRBD1 (6 bases). Per the germline V gene, CDR1 is SGHTA and CDR2 is FQGNSA. Trimming removed 2 bases at V and 5 bases at J, with 8 bases between. CDR3 length equals 13 residues.

The rearrangement uses TRBV6-5 and TRBJ1-2, with D unresolved. V lost 0 bases, J lost 0 bases, and 8 bases lay in between. Germline V gene sequence: CDR1 MNHEY, CDR2 SVGAGI. The CDR3 length is 15 residues. The CDR3 spells CASSYSGRSNYGYTF. The CDR3 nucleotides read TGTGCCAGCAGTTACTCAGGCCGATCTAACTATGGCTACACCTTC.

The J gene is TRBJ1-1, the V gene TRBV7-6; perhaps TRBD1 as D (6 bases). The CDR3 covers 13 residues. CDR1 and CDR2 from the germline V gene are SGHVS and FNYEAQ. The V end lost 5 bases, the J end lost 4 bases, and 11 bases lay between the germline ends. The CDR3 nucleotides read TGTGCCAGCAGCCGAACAGGGTCCACTGAAGCTTTCTTT. This translates into CASSRTGSTEAFF.

This rearrangement joins TRBV29-1 to TRBJ2-2; D might be TRBD2 (6 bases). This CDR3 region has 14 residues. The V end was cut by 3 bases, the J end by 5 bases, with 13 bases between. The V gene's germline CDR1 is SQVTM and CDR2 ANQGSEA. CDR3 DNA: TGCAGCGTTGACCTCGGGAGTAGAACCGGGGAGCTGTTTTTT. Encoded protein: CSVDLGSRTGELFF.

The chain recombines TRBV5-4 with TRBJ1-1; D gene uncertain. Per germline, CDR1 SGHNT and CDR2 YYREEE (reference sequence). The CDR3 is made up of 14 amino acids. Trimming took off 0 bases at V and 0 bases at J, with 6 bases between the two ends. CDR3 bases: TGTGCCAGCAGCTTGGTAGGTATGAACACTGAAGCTTTCTTT. It yields the protein CASSLVGMNTEAFF.

The V and J genes are TRBV11-2 and TRBJ2-4; D is undetermined. Germline CDR1 reads SGHAT; CDR2 reads FQNNGV. CDR3 length: 14 amino acids. Trimming removed 8 bases at V and 0 bases at J, with 11 bases between. CDR3 DNA sequence: TGTGCCAGCTCTTTTCCCCTAGCCAAAAACATTCAGTACTTC. This codes for CASSFPLAKNIQYF.

This clone was found once. The rearrangement joins TRBV28 to TRBJ1-3; no clear D. Trimming removed 5 bases at V and 4 bases at J, with 9 bases between. The CDR3 extends over 13 amino acids. The V gene's germline CDR1 is MDHEN and CDR2 SYDVKM. In nucleotides, the CDR3 is TGTGCCAGCAGTCCCTACTCCGGAAACACCATATATTTT. Residues: CASSPYSGNTIYF.